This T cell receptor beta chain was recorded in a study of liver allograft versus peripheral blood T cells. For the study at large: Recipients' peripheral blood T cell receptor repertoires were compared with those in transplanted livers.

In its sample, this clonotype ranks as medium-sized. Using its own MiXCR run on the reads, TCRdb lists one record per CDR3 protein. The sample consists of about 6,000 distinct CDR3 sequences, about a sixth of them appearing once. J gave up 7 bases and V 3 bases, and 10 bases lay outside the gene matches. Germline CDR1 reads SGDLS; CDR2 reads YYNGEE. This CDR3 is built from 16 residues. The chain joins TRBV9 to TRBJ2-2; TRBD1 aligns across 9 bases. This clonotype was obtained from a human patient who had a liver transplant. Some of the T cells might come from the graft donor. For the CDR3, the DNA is TGTGCCAGCAGCGCAAACCGGGACAGGGCGGACGGGGAGCTGTTTTTT. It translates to CASSANRDRADGELFF.